The next 27 T cell receptor beta chains were all read from a single sample in a study of T cells expressing NK-cell markers. TCRdb reprocessed the 5' RACE reads, keeping one entry per CDR3 protein, no DNA. The specimen's table records around 180,000 distinct CDR3 sequences. The specimen sequenced was blood T cells: a sorted CD56 or NKG2C T cell subset, CD4+ or CD8+ T cells, or bulk PBMC T cells (not recorded which). Every receptor here comes from a man aged 18-70 years in good health.

This chain links TRBV20-1 with TRBJ2-7; TCRdb's assignment of TRBD2 cannot be checked, as there is no DNA. The CDR3 is made up of 14 amino acids. Germline lookup yields CDR1 DFQATT and CDR2 SNEGSKA (reference sequence). CDR3 residues: CSARDAGGSYEQYF.

This CDR3 reads CSAPGLAGVLGTDTQYF. This chain connects TRBV20-1 to TRBJ2-3; TCRdb returns TRBD2, unconfirmable since there is no DNA. Germline V gives CDR1 DFQATT, CDR2 SNEGSKA (reference sequence). CDR3 length: 17 amino acids.

This chain links TRBV5-6 with TRBJ2-3; without DNA, the TCRdb call of TRBD1 cannot be checked. This CDR3 comprises 16 residues. Germline V gene lookup returns CDR1 SGHDT and CDR2 YYEEEE. The CDR3 protein is CASSSPRVGGTDTQYF. The variable domain in full, with the rest retrieved from reference TRBV5-6 and TRBJ2-3, is DAGVTQSPTHLIKTRGQQVTLRCSPKSGHDTVSWYQQALGQGPQFIFQYYEEEERQRGNFPDRFSGHQFPNYSSELNVNALLLGDSALYLCASSSPRVGGTDTQYFGPGTRLTVL.

J is TRBJ2-3 and V is TRBV10-3; TCRdb picks TRBD1, but there is no DNA to check that call. The germline gives CDR1 ENHRY, CDR2 SYGVKD. The CDR3 length is 13 residues. The CDR3 sequence: CAISEGTPDTQYF.

The CDR3 is CASSLDHGAEQFF. The chain is built from TRBV11-3 and TRBJ2-1; checking the TCRdb D call of TRBD1 is not possible without DNA. From germline, CDR1 is SGHNT and CDR2 YENEEA. The CDR3 length is 13 residues.

This chain connects TRBV28 to TRBJ2-7. The CDR3 is made up of 13 amino acids. Germline CDR1 is MDHEN and CDR2 is SYDVKM. The CDR3 reads CASSLSGNDEQYF. The variable domain in full, with the rest retrieved from reference TRBV28 and TRBJ2-7, is DVKVTQSSRYLVKRTGEKVFLECVQDMDHENMFWYRQDPGLGLRLIYFSYDVKMKEKGDIPEGYSVSREKKERFSLILESASTNQTSMYLCASSLSGNDEQYFGPGTRLTVT.

The CDR3 here is CSARDLWGTTDTQYF. The chain employs TRBV20-1 and TRBJ2-3. Germline lookup yields CDR1 DFQATT and CDR2 SNEGSKA (reference sequence). CDR3 length: 15 amino acids.

CDR3 protein: CSAPPYGQGDYNEQFF. The chain uses TRBV20-1 and TRBJ2-1; TCRdb's assignment of TRBD1 cannot be checked, as there is no DNA. This CDR3 comprises 16 residues. Germline V gene lookup returns CDR1 DFQATT and CDR2 SNEGSKA (reference sequence).

This chain links TRBV3-1 with TRBJ1-1. The germline V gene encodes CDR1 LGHDT and CDR2 YNNKEL (reference sequence). The CDR3 is 14 amino acids. The CDR3 loop reads CASTPQTAGTEAFF.

V gene TRBV28 combines with J gene TRBJ1-1; TCRdb returns TRBD1, unconfirmable since there is no DNA. The CDR3 spans 19 residues. Germline CDR1 MDHEN, CDR2 SYDVKM. CDR3 loop: CASSLFRSGERRMNTEAFF.

This rearrangement joins TRBV7-9 to TRBJ2-5; TCRdb reports TRBD1, a call that lacks DNA to check it against. The CDR3 consists of 14 residues. Looked up from germline, CDR1 is SEHNR and CDR2 is FQNEAQ (reference sequence). This CDR3 reads CASREGQIQETQYF. The full variable domain, in which reference TRBV7-9 and TRBJ2-5 provide the parts outside the CDR3, is DTGVSQNPRHKITKRGQNVTFRCDPISEHNRLYWYRQTLGQGPEFLTYFQNEAQLEKSRLLSDRFSAERPKGSFSTLEIQRTEQGDSAMYLCASREGQIQETQYFGPGTRLLVL.

The chain recombines TRBV27 with TRBJ2-7; the TRBD1 assignment by TCRdb is unverifiable without DNA. Germline V gene lookup returns CDR1 MNHEY and CDR2 SMNVEV (reference sequence). The CDR3 runs to 14 residues. CDR3 loop: CASSPGPSSYEQYF.

The chain carries TRBV1 and TRBJ1-2; TCRdb proposes TRBD1, but this gene call is untestable without DNA. TRBV1 is marked as a pseudogene. The length of the CDR3 is 13 residues. The CDR3 loop reads CTSSDGTGYGYTF.

J is TRBJ1-4 and V is TRBV6-1; TCRdb outputs TRBD1, but without DNA this stays unchecked. The CDR3 covers 18 residues. Per germline, CDR1 MNHNS and CDR2 SASEGT. The CDR3 is CASSKDSLWETTNEKLFF.

This chain uses TRBV4-1 with TRBJ2-3; absent DNA, TCRdb's TRBD2 call cannot be checked. This CDR3 region has 16 residues. The germline gives CDR1 MGHRA, CDR2 YSYEKL. The CDR3 loop is CASSQDGTRRTDTQYF.

The rearrangement links TRBV7-8 to TRBJ2-3; the TCRdb call, TRBD2, lacks DNA for checking. This CDR3 region has 19 residues. Germline-derived CDR1 and CDR2 are SGHVS and FQNEAQ. CDR3 region: CASSPYASGGPTPTDTQYF.

This rearrangement joins TRBV7-6 to TRBJ2-5; TCRdb selects TRBD2, and the lack of DNA leaves this call unchecked. This CDR3 comprises 16 residues. The germline CDR1 and CDR2 sequences are SGHVS and FNYEAQ. Here the CDR3 reads CASPLALAGGQETQYF.

The gene calls are TRBV10-3 and TRBJ2-7. Germline loops: CDR1 ENHRY, CDR2 SYGVKD. The CDR3 is made up of 15 amino acids. The CDR3 region is CAISEGPPSSYEQYF.

The J gene is TRBJ1-1, the V gene TRBV7-9; TCRdb gives TRBD1 as the D gene, but with no DNA this cannot be confirmed. The CDR3 extends over 15 amino acids. Germline-derived CDR1 and CDR2 are SEHNR and FQNEAQ (reference sequence). CDR3 in amino acids: CASSLGQGGYTEAFF.

The V gene is TRBV12-3 or TRBV12-4, the J gene TRBJ2-5; TCRdb's D call, TRBD2, is unchecked because there is no DNA. This CDR3 has 14 amino acids. CDR3: CASSLASGGPTQYF.

CDR3 region: CASTLTGTANTEAFF. The chain recombines TRBV19 with TRBJ1-1; checking the TCRdb D call of TRBD1 is not possible without DNA. Germline V gene lookup returns CDR1 LNHDA and CDR2 SQIVND (reference sequence). The CDR3 sequence is 15 residues long.

V gene TRBV28 combines with J gene TRBJ2-2; TCRdb proposes TRBD2, but this gene call is untestable without DNA. Germline V gene data show CDR1 as MDHEN and CDR2 as SYDVKM. This CDR3 contains 13 residues. CDR3 protein: CASREEGLGELFF.

Here the CDR3 reads CASRGEYYGYTF. The genes are TRBV2 and TRBJ1-2. CDR3 length: 12 residues. Germline lookup yields CDR1 SNHLY and CDR2 FYNNEI.

The chain combines TRBV28 with TRBJ2-3; TCRdb picks TRBD1, but there is no DNA to check that call. This CDR3 has 14 residues. The germline V gene encodes CDR1 MDHEN and CDR2 SYDVKM. The CDR3 is CASSSGPGTDTQYF.

The rearrangement links TRBV6-5 to TRBJ2-1; without DNA, the TCRdb call of TRBD2 cannot be checked. The germline CDR1 and CDR2 sequences are MNHEY and SVGAGI. The CDR3 covers 14 residues. The CDR3 spells CASHIGGDYNEQFF.

The rearrangement links TRBV3-1 to TRBJ2-3. This CDR3 is built from 17 residues. In germline, CDR1 is LGHDT, CDR2 YNNKEL (reference sequence). CDR3 in amino acids: CASSQDLGYPSTDTQYF.

The V and J genes are TRBV29-1 and TRBJ2-5. Germline V gene sequence: CDR1 SQVTM, CDR2 ANQGSEA. The CDR3 totals 11 residues. CDR3 loop: CSVAPQETQYF. Using reference TRBV29-1 and TRBJ2-5 for the parts outside the CDR3, the full variable domain is SAVISQKPSRDICQRGTSLTIQCQVDSQVTMMFWYRQQPGQSLTLIATANQGSEATYESGFVIDKFPISRPNLTFSTLTVSNMSPEDSSIYLCSVAPQETQYFGPGTRLLVL.